Presented here are 27 T cell receptor beta chains from one specimen sequenced in a study of early T cells in non-severe SARS-CoV-2 infection. TCRdb re-called the 5' RACE reads with MiXCR, one entry per CDR3 protein. This table has roughly 100,000 distinct CDR3 sequences, approximately 15% appearing once. The sequenced sample was whole blood. Source of these receptors: an adult who was a healthcare worker with PCR-confirmed SARS-CoV-2 infection or an uninfected control (not recorded which).

V usage is TRBV6-2 or TRBV6-3 and J usage is TRBJ1-5; the D gene is possibly TRBD1 (6 bases). V was pared by 7 bases and J by 10 bases, with 17 bases between. There are 13 residues in the CDR3. The germline V gene encodes CDR1 MNHEY and CDR2 SVGEGT. The CDR3 region is CASNGQMLSPQHF. Here the CDR3 DNA reads TGTGCCAGCAATGGACAGATGCTTTCCCCCCAGCATTTT.

This sequence joins TRBV19 and TRBJ1-6; possibly TRBD1 for D (6 bases). Trimming stripped 4 bases from V and 6 bases from J, with 16 bases between. Germline-derived CDR1 and CDR2 are LNHDA and SQIVND (reference sequence). The CDR3 totals 16 residues. The CDR3 loop is CASSSTGQIGNSPLHF. The CDR3 DNA is TGTGCCAGTAGTAGTACCGGACAGATAGGTAATTCACCCCTCCACTTT. Filled out from reference TRBV19 and TRBJ1-6, the complete variable domain reads DGGITQSPKYLFRKEGQNVTLSCEQNLNHDAMYWYRQDPGQGLRLIYYSQIVNDFQKGDIAEGYSVSREKKESFPLTVTSAQKNPTAFYLCASSSTGQIGNSPLHFGNGTRLTVT.

The chain has TRBV10-2 and TRBJ2-2; the D call may be TRBD1 or TRBD2 (5 bases each). V lost 5 bases and J 6 bases, leaving 13 bases between the germline ends. The CDR3 has 14 amino acids. CDR1 and CDR2 from the germline V gene are WSHSY and SAAADI. The CDR3 region is CASSPARDAGELFF. The CDR3 DNA reads TGCGCCAGCAGTCCCGCCAGGGACGCCGGGGAGCTGTTTTTT.

This clonotype was seen only a few times. This chain connects TRBV6-1 to TRBJ2-3; D unresolved. This CDR3 is built from 16 residues. From germline, CDR1 is MNHNS and CDR2 SASEGT. Trimming pared 0 bases from V and 0 bases from J, leaving 10 bases between. The CDR3 loop reads CASSEARLISTDTQYF. In DNA, the CDR3 is TGTGCCAGCAGTGAAGCGCGCCTAATCAGCACAGATACGCAGTATTTT.

This clonotype has a handful of counts. The chain recombines TRBV20-1 with TRBJ1-2, with a tentative D call TRBD1 (5 bases). The V gene's germline CDR1 is DFQATT and CDR2 SNEGSKA (reference sequence). The V end was cut by 4 bases, the J end by 4 bases, with 25 bases between. The CDR3 length is 17 residues. This CDR3 reads CSATQPGLGPPFYGYTF. The CDR3 DNA reads TGCAGTGCTACCCAACCGGGACTCGGGCCTCCCTTCTATGGCTACACCTTC.

The rearrangement links TRBV5-1 to TRBJ2-2, with TRBD1 identical over 7 bases. Trimming removed 6 bases from V and 6 bases from J; junction bases left unmatched: 8. The CDR3 runs 14 residues. Germline CDR1 SGHRS, CDR2 YFSETQ. Here the CDR3 reads CASKGANLAGELFF. The DNA of the CDR3 is TGCGCCAGCAAGGGGGCGAATCTTGCCGGGGAGCTGTTTTTT.

This clonotype was counted at least ten times. The genes are TRBV7-9 and TRBJ1-5; D is uncertain. The CDR3 is 14 residues long. Germline assignment: CDR1 SEHNR and CDR2 FQNEAQ (reference sequence). Trimming took 5 bases from V and 0 from J, leaving 8 bases between them. The CDR3 nucleotides read TGTGCCAGCAGCGTAGGTTATAGCAATCAGCCCCAGCATTTT. Its protein is CASSVGYSNQPQHF.

This clonotype was observed a few times. V is TRBV7-6 and J is TRBJ2-3; maybe TRBD2 (5 bases). This CDR3 is built from 13 residues. The germline V gene encodes CDR1 SGHVS and CDR2 FNYEAQ. The V gene lost 2 bases and the J gene lost 6 bases, with 9 bases spanning the gap. CDR3 in amino acids: CASSLRGGDTQYF. As DNA, the CDR3 is TGTGCCAGCAGCTTACGGGGTGGGGATACGCAGTATTTT. The whole variable domain, remainder taken from reference TRBV7-6 and TRBJ2-3, is GAGVSQSPRYKVTKRGQDVALRCDPISGHVSLYWYRQALGQGPEFLTYFNYEAQQDKSGLPNDRFSAERPEGSISTLTIQRTEQRDSAMYRCASSLRGGDTQYFGPGTRLTVL.

The chain employs TRBV5-1 and TRBJ1-1, with D possibly TRBD1 on 6 matching bases. The CDR3 is 16 amino acids. The V end was cut by 3 bases, the J end by 1 base, with 16 bases between. CDR1 and CDR2 (germline): SGHRS, YFSETQ. The CDR3 region has the DNA TGCGCCAGCAGCTGGGACTTTCCGGGACAGAACACTGAAGCTTTCTTT. Encoded protein: CASSWDFPGQNTEAFF.

Many counts were recorded for this clonotype. The rearrangement uses TRBV5-5 and TRBJ2-7; D could derive from TRBD1 or TRBD2 (5 bases each). The V end lost 6 bases, the J end lost 4 bases, and 14 bases lay between the germline ends. Germline V gives CDR1 SGHKS, CDR2 YYEKEE (reference sequence). This CDR3 is 13 amino acids long. CDR3 sequence reads: CASTMLGEYEQYF. In DNA, the CDR3 is TGTGCCAGCACCATGTTGGGGGAGTACGAGCAGTACTTC.

The chain employs TRBV7-3 and TRBJ2-1; 8 bases line up with TRBD1. Unmatched junction bases numbered 10, after V lost 5 bases and J lost 10 bases. Germline assignment: CDR1 SGHTA and CDR2 FQGTGA. The CDR3 runs 14 residues. CDR3 residues: CASSPRDRLMEQFF. CDR3 nucleotides: TGTGCCAGCAGCCCGAGGGACAGGTTAATGGAGCAGTTCTTC.

The V call is TRBV5-4, the J call TRBJ2-7; the D is unclear. CDR1 SGHNT and CDR2 YYREEE come from the germline V gene (reference sequence). The CDR3 is 14 residues long. V lost 0 bases, J lost 1 base, and 8 bases lay in between. The CDR3 nucleotides are TGTGCCAGCAGCTTGGACGCGGCTTCCTACGAGCAGTACTTC. This codes for CASSLDAASYEQYF. The entire variable domain, with the rest obtained from reference TRBV5-4 and TRBJ2-7, is as follows: ETGVTQSPTHLIKTRGQQVTLRCSSQSGHNTVSWYQQALGQGPQFIFQYYREEENGRGNFPPRFSGLQFPNYSSELNVNALELDDSALYLCASSLDAASYEQYFGPGTRLTVT.

On this clonotype: A much larger clone lies a single base off, so this may be a read error. The rearrangement links TRBV28 to TRBJ2-7; TRBD1 matches 7 bases. The CDR3 extends over 16 amino acids. Germline-derived CDR1 and CDR2 are MDHEN and SYDVKM. DNA for the CDR3: TGTGCCAGCAGTCCTTTCCGGGACAGCCGCTCCTACAAGCAGTACTTC. Its protein product is CASSPFRDSRSYKQYF.

The V and J genes are TRBV7-8 and TRBJ2-1; no definite D call. Germline loops: CDR1 SGHVS, CDR2 FQNEAQ. This CDR3 is built from 13 residues. The V gene lost 5 bases and the J gene lost 6 bases, with 11 bases spanning the gap. CDR3 in DNA: TGTGCCAGCAGCGCAATGCCTTTCAATGAGCAGTTCTTC. Translating gives CASSAMPFNEQFF.

For this clonotype: One base away lies a much larger clone, so this may be a sequencing read error. The CDR3 does not end in the conserved phenylalanine or tryptophan, so this is likely a read error. The V gene is TRBV27, the J gene TRBJ1-6, with 8 nucleotides matching TRBD1. Trimming took 5 bases from V and 0 from J; bases not matched to a gene: 6. CDR3 length equals 17 residues. The germline V gene has CDR1 MNHEY and CDR2 SMNVEV (reference sequence). The CDR3 DNA reads TGTGCCAGCAGTCGACAGGGGACCAGCTCCTATAATTCACCCCTCCACTCT. Translating gives CASSRQGTSSYNSPLHS.

This clonotype occurred a few times. The V gene is TRBV12-3 or TRBV12-4, the J gene TRBJ1-1, with D uncertain. V lost 1 base and J 2 bases, leaving 5 bases between the germline ends. The CDR3 length is 13 residues. For the CDR3, the DNA is TGTGCCAGCAGTTTAGGAGATAACACTGAAGCTTTCTTT. Translation: CASSLGDNTEAFF.

This clonotype was observed many times. The chain recombines TRBV27 with TRBJ1-5; no clear D gene. The CDR3 extends over 15 amino acids. V lost 6 bases to trimming and J lost 2 bases, with 14 bases between them. The germline V gene has CDR1 MNHEY and CDR2 SMNVEV (reference sequence). In DNA, the CDR3 is TGTGCCAGCAGCCGGGTGGGGTCTGGCAATCAGCCCCAGCATTTT. Its protein product is CASSRVGSGNQPQHF.

The chain employs TRBV18 and TRBJ2-7; D perhaps matches TRBD2 (6 bases). Trimming took off 8 bases at V and 3 bases at J, with 17 bases between the two ends. The CDR3 totals 14 residues. Germline V gives CDR1 KGHSH, CDR2 LQKENI. The CDR3 spells CASRRAVGGYEQYF. The CDR3 DNA is TGTGCCAGCCGAAGGGCAGTGGGGGGCTACGAGCAGTACTTC.

This chain uses TRBV3-1 with TRBJ1-4; D is unresolved. The ends were cut back, 0 bases at V and 8 bases at J, with 13 bases in the middle. This CDR3 has 15 residues. The germline V gene encodes CDR1 LGHDT and CDR2 YNNKEL (reference sequence). The DNA of the CDR3 is TGTGCCAGCAGCCAAGATGAACACCAGGTGGAAAAACTGTTTTTT. Amino acids: CASSQDEHQVEKLFF.

At least ten counts were recorded for this clonotype. CDR3 nucleotides: TGTGCCAGCAGCCAAGATGGCAATCAGCCCCAGCATTTT. Translating gives CASSQDGNQPQHF. The chain links TRBV14 to TRBJ1-5; D gene unclear. In germline, CDR1 is SGHDN, CDR2 FVKESK. Trimming took 0 bases from V and 2 from J, leaving 2 bases between them. This CDR3 has 13 residues.

The table lists this clonotype with a few counts. The DNA for the CDR3 is TGTGCCAGCAGCAACCAGGGGGGGAGCTCCTACGAGCAGTACTTC. It codes for CASSNQGGSSYEQYF. The genes are TRBV7-2 and TRBJ2-7; D assignment may be TRBD1 or TRBD2 (7 bases each). CDR1 SGHTA and CDR2 FQGNSA come from the germline V gene. Trimming left V 5 bases short and J 0 bases short, with 14 bases between. The CDR3 is made up of 15 amino acids.

This sequence joins TRBV29-1 and TRBJ2-2; D is uncertain. V was cut by 8 bases and J by 4 bases, with 8 bases left in between. Germline V gives CDR1 SQVTM, CDR2 ANQGSEA. The CDR3 totals 11 residues. Here the CDR3 reads CSTASTGELFF. CDR3 coding DNA: TGCAGCACCGCTAGCACCGGGGAGCTGTTTTTT.

This chain links TRBV4-3 with TRBJ2-1, with D possibly matching TRBD2 (6 bases). This CDR3 is 13 amino acids long. Per germline, CDR1 LGHNA and CDR2 YSLEER. V lost 5 bases and J lost 4, with 9 bases in between. CDR3 residues: CASSSRGYNEQFF. The DNA of the CDR3 is TGCGCCAGCAGCTCCCGGGGGTACAATGAGCAGTTCTTC.

The V and J genes are TRBV11-3 and TRBJ2-1; D unclear. This CDR3 contains 15 residues. Trimming pared 5 bases from V and 5 bases from J, leaving 16 bases between. Per the germline V gene, CDR1 is SGHNT and CDR2 is YENEEA. DNA of the CDR3: TGTGCCAGCAGCCAACCCATCGGAACAGACAATGAGCAGTTCTTC. Protein product: CASSQPIGTDNEQFF.

This clonotype came up many times. The gene calls are TRBV20-1 and TRBJ1-4, with D possibly TRBD1 on 6 matching bases. V lost 6 bases to trimming and J lost 0 bases, with 17 bases between them. The germline V gene has CDR1 DFQATT and CDR2 SNEGSKA (reference sequence). The CDR3 sequence is 16 residues long. The CDR3 sequence is CSALHGGRPTNEKLFF. CDR3 coding DNA: TGCAGTGCCCTCCATGGGGGGCGACCAACTAATGAAAAACTGTTTTTT.

The chain is built from TRBV7-2 and TRBJ1-2; no clear D. The CDR3 extends over 13 amino acids. Per germline, CDR1 SGHTA and CDR2 FQGNSA. Between the trimmed V and J ends, which lost 1 base and 4 bases, there was a span of 7 bases. The CDR3 sequence is CASSLDRAYGYTF. DNA of the CDR3: TGTGCCAGCAGCTTAGATCGCGCCTATGGCTACACCTTC.

This clonotype was detected many times. The chain employs TRBV6-5 and TRBJ2-3, with D tentatively TRBD2 (5 bases). The CDR3 has 17 amino acids. Trimming took 6 bases from V and 5 from J, leaving 24 bases between them. CDR1 is MNHEY, CDR2 SVGAGI, per germline. DNA of the CDR3: TGTGCCAGCAGCCGACTCGGACGGAACCCCGGAGGAGATACGCAGTATTTT. It codes for CASSRLGRNPGGDTQYF.